This record covers a single TCR beta chain. RNA, once extracted, was reverse transcribed into cDNA for use as the sequencing template. TCRdb's table, derived via immunoSEQ multiplex PCR, lists solely in-frame clones and lacks some. The sample lists about 270,000 clones; 45% to 70% were seen once. Treatment here: oral pan-JAK inhibitor, 5-10 mg twice daily. The sample originates from a study of CD8+ T cells in alopecia areata. V was clipped by 2 bases and J by 3 bases, with 7 bases between them. The CDR3 loop spans 13 amino acids. Germline V gene sequence: CDR1 SGHTA, CDR2 FQGTGA. Sequences were derived from CD4+ T cells sorted from blood, sampled around week 53, from a patient treated with tofacitinib. The source of this sequence is a human donor with alopecia areata. The chain links TRBV7-3 to TRBJ2-5; D remains ambiguous. The DNA for the CDR3 is TGTGCCAGCAGCTTAGGGTTCAAAGAGACCCAGTACTTC. It translates to CASSLGFKETQYF.